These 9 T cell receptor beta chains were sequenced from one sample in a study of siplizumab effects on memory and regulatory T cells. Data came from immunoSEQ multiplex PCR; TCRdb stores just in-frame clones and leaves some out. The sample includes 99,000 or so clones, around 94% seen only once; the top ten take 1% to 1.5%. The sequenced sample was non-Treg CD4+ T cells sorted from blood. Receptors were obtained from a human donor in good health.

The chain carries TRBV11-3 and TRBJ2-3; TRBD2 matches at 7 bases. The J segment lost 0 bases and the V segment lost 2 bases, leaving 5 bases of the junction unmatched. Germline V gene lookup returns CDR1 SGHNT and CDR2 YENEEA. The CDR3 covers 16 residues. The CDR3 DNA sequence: TGTGCCAGCAGCTTAAGAGTTAGCGGGAGCACAGATACGCAGTATTTT. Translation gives CASSLRVSGSTDTQYF.

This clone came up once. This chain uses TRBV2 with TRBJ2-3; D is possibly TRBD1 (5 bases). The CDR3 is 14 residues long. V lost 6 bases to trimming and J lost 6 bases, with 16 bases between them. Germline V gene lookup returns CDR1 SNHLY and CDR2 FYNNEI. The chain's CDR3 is CASSLERRDDTQYF. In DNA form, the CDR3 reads TGTGCCAGCAGCCTCGAACGCAGGGATGATACGCAGTATTTT. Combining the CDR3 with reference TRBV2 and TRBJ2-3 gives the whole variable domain EPEVTQTPSHQVTQMGQEVILRCVPISNHLYFYWYRQILGQKVEFLVSFYNNEISEKSEIFDDQFSVERPDGSNFTLKIRSTKLEDSAMYFCASSLERRDDTQYFGPGTRLTVL.

The CDR3 here is CASRKWEGAGGNQPQHF. The CDR3 DNA reads TGTGCCAGCAGGAAATGGGAGGGGGCCGGCGGTAATCAGCCCCAGCATTTT. The chain couples TRBV27 to TRBJ1-5; TRBD1 aligns across 7 bases. J gave up 4 bases and V 6 bases, and 15 bases lay outside the gene matches. Germline values: CDR1 MNHEY, CDR2 SMNVEV (reference sequence). CDR3 size: 17 residues.

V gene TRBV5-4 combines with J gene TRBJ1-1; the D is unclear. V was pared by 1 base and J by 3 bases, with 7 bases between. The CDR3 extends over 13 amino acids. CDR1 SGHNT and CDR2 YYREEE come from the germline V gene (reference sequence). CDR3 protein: CASSLNRDTEAFF. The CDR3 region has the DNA TGTGCCAGCAGCTTGAACAGAGACACTGAAGCTTTCTTT.

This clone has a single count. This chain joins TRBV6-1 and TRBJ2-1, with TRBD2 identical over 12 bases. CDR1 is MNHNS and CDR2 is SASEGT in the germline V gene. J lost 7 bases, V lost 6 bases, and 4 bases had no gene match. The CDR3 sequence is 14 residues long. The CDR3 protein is CASRRLAGENEQFF. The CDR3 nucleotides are TGTGCCAGCAGGCGACTAGCGGGAGAAAATGAGCAGTTCTTC.

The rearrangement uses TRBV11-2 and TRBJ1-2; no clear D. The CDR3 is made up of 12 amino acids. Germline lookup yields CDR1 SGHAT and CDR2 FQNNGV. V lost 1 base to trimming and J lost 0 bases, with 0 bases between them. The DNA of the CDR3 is TGTGCCAGCAGCTTAGCTAACTATGGCTACACCTTC. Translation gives CASSLANYGYTF. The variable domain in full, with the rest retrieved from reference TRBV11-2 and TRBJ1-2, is EAGVAQSPRYKIIEKRQSVAFWCNPISGHATLYWYQQILGQGPKLLIQFQNNGVVDDSQLPKDRFSAERLKGVDSTLKIQPAKLEDSAVYLCASSLANYGYTFGSGTRLTVV.

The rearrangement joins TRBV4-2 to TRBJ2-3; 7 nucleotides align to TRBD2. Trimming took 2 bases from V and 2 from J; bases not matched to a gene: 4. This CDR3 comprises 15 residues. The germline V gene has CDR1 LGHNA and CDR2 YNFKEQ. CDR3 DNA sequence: TGTGCCAGCAGCCAACTAGCGGACGACACAGATACGCAGTATTTT. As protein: CASSQLADDTDTQYF.

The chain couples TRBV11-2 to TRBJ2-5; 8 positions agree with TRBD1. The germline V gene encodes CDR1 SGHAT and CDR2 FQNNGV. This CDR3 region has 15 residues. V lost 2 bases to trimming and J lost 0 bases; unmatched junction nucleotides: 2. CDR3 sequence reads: CASSLQGQDQETQYF. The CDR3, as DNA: TGTGCCAGCAGCTTACAGGGACAGGACCAAGAGACCCAGTACTTC.

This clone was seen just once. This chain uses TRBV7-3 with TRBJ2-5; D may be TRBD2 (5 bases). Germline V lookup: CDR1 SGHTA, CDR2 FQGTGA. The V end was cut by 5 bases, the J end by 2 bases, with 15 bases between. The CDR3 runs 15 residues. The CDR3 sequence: CASSPTGRAQETQYF. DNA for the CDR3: TGTGCCAGCAGCCCCACTGGGCGGGCTCAAGAGACCCAGTACTTC. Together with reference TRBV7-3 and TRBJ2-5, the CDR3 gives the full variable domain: GAGVSQTPSNKVTEKGKYVELRCDPISGHTALYWYRQSLGQGPEFLIYFQGTGAADDSGLPNDRFFAVRPEGSVSTLKIQRTERGDSAVYLCASSPTGRAQETQYFGPGTRLLVL.